These 14 T cell receptor beta chains were sequenced from one sample in a study of type 1 and type 2 diabetes patients. Amplification started from genomic DNA. Amplification of the beta chain CDR3 used 30 forward and 13 reverse multiplex primers. TCRdb reprocessed the multiplex PCR reads with MiXCR, giving one entry per CDR3 protein. In the table there are about 290,000 distinct CDR3 sequences, around 47% of which are singletons. Sequencing was done on a sample of peripheral blood mononuclear cells (PBMCs). These receptors all stem from a man aged 18-30 years with type 2 diabetes.

This chain joins TRBV19 and TRBJ2-7; D tentatively fits TRBD1 or TRBD2 (5 bases each). The CDR3 consists of 15 residues. Germline values: CDR1 LNHDA, CDR2 SQIVND (reference sequence). Trimming took 7 bases from V and 5 from J, leaving 21 bases between them. The CDR3 sequence: CASTTGRDQSHEQYF. CDR3 in DNA: TGTGCCAGTACCACAGGAAGGGACCAATCCCACGAGCAGTACTTC.

V usage is TRBV5-1 and J usage is TRBJ1-4; 9 nucleotides match TRBD1. This CDR3 is 14 amino acids long. V lost 5 bases to trimming and J lost 7 bases; unmatched junction nucleotides: 6. CDR1 is SGHRS, CDR2 YFSETQ, per germline. The CDR3 is CASSRDRVSEKLFF. The CDR3 bases are TGCGCCAGCAGTCGGGACAGGGTTTCTGAAAAACTGTTTTTT.

This clonotype was found a few times. The chain employs TRBV19 and TRBJ2-3; the match to TRBD1 covers 7 bases. Germline CDR1 LNHDA, CDR2 SQIVND (reference sequence). This CDR3 spans 15 amino acids. Unmatched junction bases numbered 11, after V lost 7 bases and J lost 4 bases. CDR3 DNA sequence: TGTGCCAGTACCCCGGAGACAGGGATGGCAGATACGCAGTATTTT. This translates into CASTPETGMADTQYF.

For this clonotype: Given the absence of the conserved phenylalanine or tryptophan at the CDR3 end, a read error is likely. The chain carries TRBV5-1 and TRBJ2-1; 7 bases agree with TRBD2. The CDR3 sequence is 15 residues long. The germline V gene encodes CDR1 SGHRS and CDR2 YFSETQ. V was clipped by 7 bases and J by 10 bases; unmatched bases: 17. In DNA, the CDR3 is TGCGCCAGCGGGACCGGGACTAACTTAGTGCGCGAGCAGTTCATC. It encodes CASGTGTNLVREQFI.

V usage is TRBV7-3 and J usage is TRBJ2-1; no definite D call. CDR1 SGHTA and CDR2 FQGTGA come from the germline V gene. The CDR3 runs 15 residues. V lost 3 bases and J 7 bases, leaving 16 bases between the germline ends. The CDR3 region has the DNA TGTGCCAGCAGCTTTAATTCAGGTTCCGTAAATGAGCAGTTCTTC. Translation gives CASSFNSGSVNEQFF.

This clonotype was found a few times. The chain has TRBV10-3 and TRBJ2-1; TRBD1 is a possible D gene (7 bases). The germline gives CDR1 ENHRY, CDR2 SYGVKD. The CDR3 spans 16 residues. V was shortened by 5 bases and J by 5 bases, with 19 bases between the two germline ends. CDR3 protein: CAISMPQGGAHNEQFF. The CDR3 region has the DNA TGTGCCATCAGTATGCCGCAGGGGGGCGCGCACAATGAGCAGTTCTTC.

This clonotype has more than one count but fewer than ten. This chain links TRBV4-1 with TRBJ2-7; D is undetermined. This CDR3 contains 15 residues. Germline V CDR1 and CDR2: MGHRA, YSYEKL. Trimming cost V 0 bases and J 1 base, with 10 bases left between them. The CDR3 nucleotides are TGCGCCAGCAGCCAAGATCGTTACAGTTCCTACGAGCAGTACTTC. Amino acids: CASSQDRYSSYEQYF.

This clonotype was seen only a few times. The CDR3 DNA sequence: TGCGCCAGCAGTGGTCGGGACAGGGACGGTCCCACTGAAGCTTTCTTT. Translating it yields CASSGRDRDGPTEAFF. This chain joins TRBV5-1 and TRBJ1-1, with 9 bases matching TRBD1. There are 16 residues in the CDR3. Trimming took 5 bases from V and 4 from J; bases not matched to a gene: 12. Germline V CDR1 and CDR2: SGHRS, YFSETQ.

The V and J genes are TRBV19 and TRBJ2-1; tentative D call: TRBD1 (6 bases). Germline values: CDR1 LNHDA, CDR2 SQIVND (reference sequence). V was trimmed by 3 bases and J by 8 bases, leaving 11 bases between them. This CDR3 region has 13 residues. Here the CDR3 reads CASSINREYEQFF. CDR3 DNA sequence: TGTGCCAGTAGTATTAACAGGGAATATGAGCAGTTCTTC.

In DNA, the CDR3 is TGTGCCAGCAGTGAAGGTTACAGCGCAACTAGCACAGATACGCAGTATTTT. It codes for CASSEGYSATSTDTQYF. The rearrangement uses TRBV12-3 or TRBV12-4 and TRBJ2-3; D unresolved. Trimming removed 5 bases at V and 0 bases at J, with 18 bases between. The CDR3 runs to 17 residues.

This clonotype occurred a few times. The chain uses TRBV12-3 or TRBV12-4 and TRBJ2-7; TRBD2 might be the D (6 bases). The length of the CDR3 is 12 residues. V gave up 5 bases and J gave up 2 bases, with 7 bases separating them. Here the CDR3 DNA reads TGTGCCAGCAGTGGCGGGGCCTACGAGCAGTACTTC. This gives the protein CASSGGAYEQYF.

The table lists this clonotype with a few counts. This sequence joins TRBV7-6 and TRBJ2-7; D not certain. The CDR3 contains 15 residues. CDR1 is SGHVS, CDR2 FNYEAQ, per germline. V shed 0 bases and J shed 1 base, with 10 bases lying between them. The CDR3 sequence: CASSLAFGSSYEQYF. CDR3 sequence (DNA): TGTGCCAGCAGCTTAGCATTCGGTTCGTCCTACGAGCAGTACTTC.

The gene calls are TRBV5-1 and TRBJ2-3, with 8 bases that match TRBD2. V trimming: 0 bases; J trimming: 4 bases; junction bases outside the gene matches: 7. This CDR3 comprises 16 residues. The germline gives CDR1 SGHRS, CDR2 YFSETQ. The CDR3 loop is CASSLAGRAVSDTQYF. The CDR3 DNA reads TGCGCCAGCAGCTTGGCCGGGAGGGCGGTTTCAGATACGCAGTATTTT.

V and J are TRBV7-4 and TRBJ2-1; D might be TRBD1 (6 bases). The V end was cut by 6 bases, the J end by 0 bases, with 18 bases between. The CDR3 has 17 amino acids. Germline loops: CDR1 SGHVT, CDR2 SQSDAQ. CDR3 nucleotide sequence: TGTGCCAGCAGTTTACGATCGGGACAAAGCTCCTACAATGAGCAGTTCTTC. It encodes CASSLRSGQSSYNEQFF.